This TCR beta chain is drawn from a study of blood T cell repertoires in COVID-19. Looking at the study overall: The United States, Italy and Spain supplied acute and convalescent COVID-19 samples. In each case, the material was cDNA or gDNA derived from T cells, B-cell-depleted T cells, or PBMCs.

Study processing details: Cell counts per sample came from amplifying reference gene primers. Generated by immunoSEQ multiplex PCR, the TCRdb table keeps only in-frame clones and is missing some. For V, J and clone size, that table is used; D and trimming come from the DNA. The table has 250,000 or so clones, 75% to 90% seen once. The V gene's germline CDR1 is MNHEY and CDR2 SVGAGI. The CDR3 loop spans 14 amino acids. V gave up 7 bases and J gave up 7 bases; unmatched junction bases: 9. The chain couples TRBV6-5 to TRBJ1-5, with 8 nucleotides matching TRBD1. Sequencing input: peripheral blood. This receptor was obtained from a woman between 35 and 50 years old who had recovered from COVID-19. CDR3 sequence (DNA): TGTGCCAGCACCATCGGACAGGGAGGGCAGCCCCAGCATTTT. This encodes CASTIGQGGQPQHF.